This TCR beta chain stems from a study of blood T cell repertoires in COVID-19. Study background: The United States, Italy and Spain provided the acute and convalescent COVID-19 samples.

Germline V gives CDR1 GTSNPN, CDR2 SVGIG (reference sequence). CDR3 length: 13 residues. Trimming removed 0 bases at V and 4 bases at J, with 9 bases between. In regard to this clone: Other DNA sequences in the sample encode the same CDR3.

Per the authors' pipeline: Amplifying reference gene primers gave estimates of nucleated cell counts. This table comes from immunoSEQ multiplex PCR, and its TCRdb copy is limited to in-frame clones, with some not included. V and J calls and clone size are copied from that table; D and trimming were computed from the DNA. This table has more than 400,000 clones, 75% to 90% appearing once. The chain joins TRBV30 to TRBJ1-2; D may be TRBD1 (5 bases). The source material was peripheral blood. The source of this sequence is a human donor in a cohort sampled during active COVID-19. In nucleotides, the CDR3 is TGTGCCTGGAGTGTCCAGGGAGGCTATGGCTACACCTTC. Translated: CAWSVQGGYGYTF.